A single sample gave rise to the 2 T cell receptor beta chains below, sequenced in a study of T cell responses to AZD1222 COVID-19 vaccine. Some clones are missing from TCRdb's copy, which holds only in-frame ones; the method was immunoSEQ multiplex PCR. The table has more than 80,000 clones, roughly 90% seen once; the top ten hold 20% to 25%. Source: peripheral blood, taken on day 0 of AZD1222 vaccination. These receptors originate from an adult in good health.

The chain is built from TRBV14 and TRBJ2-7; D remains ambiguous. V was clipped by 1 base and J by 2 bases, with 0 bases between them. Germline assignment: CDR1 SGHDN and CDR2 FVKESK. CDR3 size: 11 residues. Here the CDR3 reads CASSQAYEQYF. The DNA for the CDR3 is TGTGCCAGCAGCCAAGCCTACGAGCAGTACTTC.

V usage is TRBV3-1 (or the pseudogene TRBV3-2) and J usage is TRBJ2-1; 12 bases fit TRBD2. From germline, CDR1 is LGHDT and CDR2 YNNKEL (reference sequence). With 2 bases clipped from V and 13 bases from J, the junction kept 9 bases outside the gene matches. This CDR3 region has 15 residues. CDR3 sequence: CASSQSGLAGGAQFF. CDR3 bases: TGTGCCAGCAGCCAATCGGGACTAGCGGGCGGCGCCCAGTTCTTC.